The 29 T cell receptor beta chains given below trace back to one sample, sequenced in a study of blood T cell repertoires in COVID-19. Clones were sequenced by immunoSEQ multiplex PCR, and TCRdb holds only the in-frame ones, with some missing. The data hold over 250,000 clones, with 89% observed a single time. Sample: peripheral blood. The receptors come from an older woman with acute or convalescent COVID-19.

The DNA of the CDR3 is TGTGCCAGCAGTCTCCAACAGGGATTCTCTGGAAACACCATATATTTT. It encodes CASSLQQGFSGNTIYF. The chain employs TRBV28 and TRBJ1-3; TRBD1 might be the D (6 bases). Trimming took off 5 bases at V and 0 bases at J, with 14 bases between the two ends. Per germline, CDR1 MDHEN and CDR2 SYDVKM. The CDR3 is made up of 16 amino acids.

The chain links TRBV5-4 to TRBJ2-7; 11 nucleotides align to TRBD1. The germline V gene encodes CDR1 SGHNT and CDR2 YYREEE (reference sequence). CDR3 length: 15 amino acids. Losses at the gene ends were 3 bases for V and 6 bases for J; bases not matched to a gene: 8. The CDR3 loop reads CASSSTGTGGAEQYF. In DNA form, the CDR3 reads TGTGCCAGCAGCTCTACCGGGACAGGGGGGGCCGAGCAGTACTTC.

This sequence joins TRBV9 and TRBJ2-5; D might be TRBD1 (6 bases). CDR3 length equals 17 residues. The V gene lost 4 bases and the J gene lost 4 bases, with 23 bases spanning the gap. Germline V lookup: CDR1 SGDLS, CDR2 YYNGEE. In DNA, the CDR3 is TGTGCCAGCAGCACAGCCTTTAGGGACACGCTACCAGAGACCCAGTACTTC. Translation: CASSTAFRDTLPETQYF.

The chain combines TRBV4-1 with TRBJ2-5; 9 positions match TRBD1. The germline CDR1 and CDR2 sequences are MGHRA and YSYEKL. J gave up 2 bases and V 2 bases, and 6 bases lay outside the gene matches. The CDR3 covers 16 residues. The DNA of the CDR3 is TGCGCCAGCAGCCAAAGGACAGGGGATTTGCAAGAGACCCAGTACTTC. Its protein product is CASSQRTGDLQETQYF.

V gene TRBV7-9 combines with J gene TRBJ2-3; D is unclear. The V end lost 1 base, the J end lost 0 bases, and 5 bases lay between the germline ends. Germline V gene sequence: CDR1 SEHNR, CDR2 FQNEAQ (reference sequence). The CDR3 has 14 amino acids. The CDR3 loop reads CASSLELSTDTQYF. In DNA, the CDR3 is TGTGCCAGCAGCTTAGAACTTAGCACAGATACGCAGTATTTT.

The CDR3 nucleotides are TGTGCCAGCAGTTCCCAAGCGGGAGGGTCCTACAATGAGCAGTTCTTC. Its protein is CASSSQAGGSYNEQFF. This chain joins TRBV27 and TRBJ2-1, with 10 bases lining up with TRBD2. The CDR3 extends over 16 amino acids. V trimming: 4 bases; J trimming: 1 base; junction bases outside the gene matches: 4. Germline lookup yields CDR1 MNHEY and CDR2 SMNVEV (reference sequence).

The genes are TRBV28 and TRBJ2-7; 11 nucleotides match TRBD2. There are 15 residues in the CDR3. V lost 8 bases to trimming and J lost 2 bases; unmatched junction nucleotides: 8. The germline CDR1 and CDR2 sequences are MDHEN and SYDVKM. As DNA, the CDR3 is TGTGCCAGCCTCCTAGCGGGGGGACTCCCCTACGAGCAGTACTTC. Amino acids: CASLLAGGLPYEQYF.

This clone is a singleton in its sample. The chain recombines TRBV21-1 with TRBJ1-1. TRBV21-1 has pseudogene status. CDR3 length: 17 residues. The DNA for the CDR3 is TGTGCCACTGAGAGGGCTACCCGCCTCTCTGTGAGCACTGAAGCTTTCTTT. As protein: CATERATRLSVSTEAFF.

The chain joins TRBV6-5 to TRBJ2-4; TRBD2 might be the D (5 bases). The CDR3 spans 15 residues. Germline CDR1 reads MNHEY; CDR2 reads SVGAGI. V lost 0 bases, J lost 1 base, and 7 bases lay in between. CDR3 sequence: CASSYSGEAKNIQYF. CDR3 DNA sequence: TGTGCCAGCAGTTACTCCGGGGAGGCCAAAAACATTCAGTACTTC.

The genes are TRBV25-1 and TRBJ2-6, with 8 bases lining up with TRBD1. Germline V lookup: CDR1 MGHDK, CDR2 SYGVNS. The CDR3 covers 17 residues. V was pared by 3 bases and J by 0 bases, with 4 bases of the junction left unmatched. CDR3 nucleotide sequence: TGTGCCAGCAGTGAGCAGGGGGCAATCTCTGGGGCCAACGTCCTGACTTTC. Its protein product is CASSEQGAISGANVLTF.

This chain joins TRBV28 and TRBJ1-5, with D tentatively TRBD1 (6 bases). From germline, CDR1 is MDHEN and CDR2 SYDVKM. The CDR3 has 15 residues. The V end lost 4 bases, the J end lost 3 bases, and 13 bases lay between the germline ends. The CDR3 DNA is TGTGCCAGCAGTTATGGACAGCTTGCCAATCAGCCCCAGCATTTT. Encoded protein: CASSYGQLANQPQHF.

V usage is TRBV28 and J usage is TRBJ1-2; D gene uncertain. The CDR3 length is 11 residues. Trimming took off 6 bases at V and 8 bases at J, with 10 bases between the two ends. CDR1 MDHEN and CDR2 SYDVKM come from the germline V gene. The CDR3 nucleotides read TGTGCCAGCAGGTCCCCCCAAGGCTACACCTTC. It translates to CASRSPQGYTF.

The chain couples TRBV6-5 to TRBJ2-7, with TRBD1 matching over 7 bases. The CDR3 length is 13 residues. Germline loops: CDR1 MNHEY, CDR2 SVGAGI. V lost 10 bases and J lost 2; bases outside the gene matches: 8. The CDR3 coding sequence is TGTGCCACCAACTACAGGGGAACCTACGAGCAGTACTTC. Amino acids: CATNYRGTYEQYF.

The chain links TRBV19 to TRBJ2-1; TRBD2 agrees at 7 bases. The V gene's germline CDR1 is LNHDA and CDR2 SQIVND (reference sequence). This CDR3 contains 14 residues. The V segment lost 1 base and the J segment 6 bases; nucleotides outside the gene matches: 3. DNA of the CDR3: TGTGCCAGTAGTATAGGTAGGGAGGGCAATGAGCAGTTCTTC. Its translation: CASSIGREGNEQFF.

The V call is TRBV7-3, the J call TRBJ1-6; 7 nucleotides align to TRBD1. The V gene end was trimmed by 5 bases and the J gene end by 9 bases; junction bases not matched to a gene: 10. Germline values: CDR1 SGHTA, CDR2 FQGTGA. This CDR3 contains 15 residues. The CDR3 is CASSRDRALGSPLHF. The CDR3 DNA sequence: TGTGCCAGCAGCCGAGACAGGGCTTTGGGTTCACCCCTCCACTTT.

This chain links TRBV2 with TRBJ1-1; 8 positions match TRBD1. Germline V gene sequence: CDR1 SNHLY, CDR2 FYNNEI. The trim removed 3 bases at V and 6 bases at J, leaving 6 bases unmatched. This CDR3 contains 14 residues. CDR3: CASSEQGAGAEAFF. Written as DNA, the CDR3 is TGTGCCAGCAGTGAGCAGGGGGCTGGGGCTGAAGCTTTCTTT.

This sequence joins TRBV7-6 and TRBJ1-4, with 7 bases matching TRBD1. The germline gives CDR1 SGHVS, CDR2 FNYEAQ. The length of the CDR3 is 15 residues. Trimming took 5 bases from V and 6 from J; bases not matched to a gene: 9. CDR3 amino acids: CASSEGQSSDEKLFF. CDR3 bases: TGTGCCAGCAGCGAGGGACAGAGCTCCGATGAAAAACTGTTTTTT.

This chain links TRBV9 with TRBJ2-7; TRBD2 aligns across 12 bases. Germline values: CDR1 SGDLS, CDR2 YYNGEE. This CDR3 has 16 residues. After removal of 3 bases from V and 0 bases from J, the junction contained 4 bases not matched to a gene. CDR3 sequence reads: CASSASLAGGSYEQYF. The CDR3 nucleotides are TGTGCCAGCAGCGCCTCACTAGCGGGGGGCTCCTACGAGCAGTACTTC.

V and J are TRBV7-8 and TRBJ2-3; 9 positions agree with TRBD2. CDR1 is SGHVS, CDR2 FQNEAQ, per germline. The length of the CDR3 is 18 residues. The junction had 12 bases not matched to a gene; V was cut back by 4 bases and J by 1 base. CDR3 coding DNA: TGTGCCAGCAGCTCGAAGCCCTTAGCGGGAGTACGCACAGATACGCAGTATTTT. Residues: CASSSKPLAGVRTDTQYF. The full variable domain, in which reference TRBV7-8 and TRBJ2-3 provide the parts outside the CDR3, is GAGVSQSPRYKVAKRGQDVALRCDPISGHVSLFWYQQALGQGPEFLTYFQNEAQLDKSGLPSDRFFAERPEGSVSTLKIQRTQQEDSAVYLCASSSKPLAGVRTDTQYFGPGTRLTVL.

V is TRBV9 and J is TRBJ1-2, with D possibly matching TRBD1 (5 bases). This CDR3 is built from 15 residues. CDR1 is SGDLS, CDR2 YYNGEE, per germline. V was clipped by 4 bases and J by 0 bases, with 13 bases between them. CDR3 DNA: TGTGCCAGCAGCCCCCGGGGAGGGGCTAACTATGGCTACACCTTC. This encodes CASSPRGGANYGYTF. The whole variable domain, remainder taken from reference TRBV9 and TRBJ1-2, is DSGVTQTPKHLITATGQRVTLRCSPRSGDLSVYWYQQSLDQGLQFLIQYYNGEERAKGNILERFSAQQFPDLHSELNLSSLELGDSALYFCASSPRGGANYGYTFGSGTRLTVV.

The chain links TRBV7-3 to TRBJ1-2; no clear D gene. The length of the CDR3 is 14 residues. Germline-derived CDR1 and CDR2 are SGHTA and FQGTGA. Trimming cost V 5 bases and J 7 bases, with 17 bases left between them. The CDR3 protein is CASSAGGPTAGYTF. CDR3 sequence (DNA): TGTGCCAGCAGCGCTGGTGGGCCGACGGCTGGCTACACCTTC.

The rearrangement uses TRBV7-2 and TRBJ1-6; 7 bases map to TRBD1. CDR3 size: 16 residues. After removal of 1 base from V and 2 bases from J, the junction contained 2 bases not matched to a gene. Germline CDR1 is SGHTA and CDR2 is FQGNSA. The CDR3 region has the DNA TGTGCCAGCAGCTTAGTCGGGACAGCCTATAATTCACCCCTCCACTTT. Protein: CASSLVGTAYNSPLHF.

The CDR3 sequence is CASSRDRDGGTEAFF. The DNA for the CDR3 is TGTGCCAGCAGCAGGGACAGGGATGGGGGGACTGAAGCTTTCTTT. V gene TRBV21-1 combines with J gene TRBJ1-1; the table's D call TRBD1 went unverified against the DNA. TRBV21-1 is marked as a pseudogene. CDR3 size: 15 residues.

V and J are TRBV6-5 and TRBJ1-5, with D unresolved. The germline V and J ends were trimmed by 1 base and 2 bases, with 6 bases remaining between them. The CDR3 is 14 residues long. The V gene's germline CDR1 is MNHEY and CDR2 SVGAGI. The CDR3 sequence is CASSYFPGNQPQHF. CDR3 coding DNA: TGTGCCAGCAGTTACTTCCCGGGCAATCAGCCCCAGCATTTT.

The gene calls are TRBV15 and TRBJ2-1; 9 bases line up with TRBD2. V trimming: 4 bases; J trimming: 2 bases; junction bases outside the gene matches: 0. Germline CDR1 is LNHNV and CDR2 is YYDKDF (reference sequence). The CDR3 contains 14 residues. The CDR3 loop reads CATSIAGAYNEQFF. In DNA, the CDR3 is TGTGCCACCAGCATAGCGGGGGCCTACAATGAGCAGTTCTTC.

V and J are TRBV11-2 and TRBJ2-7; 11 bases agree with TRBD1. CDR1 and CDR2 (germline): SGHAT, FQNNGV. CDR3 length equals 16 residues. With 5 bases clipped from V and 2 bases from J, the junction kept 8 bases outside the gene matches. CDR3 nucleotides: TGTGCCAGCAGCCAGGGGGACAGGGGGTATACCTACGAGCAGTACTTC. Its protein product is CASSQGDRGYTYEQYF.

As for this clone: This specimen includes other DNA sequences encoding the same CDR3. The chain joins TRBV28 to TRBJ1-2; D uncertain. This CDR3 has 14 residues. Germline V CDR1 and CDR2: MDHEN, SYDVKM. V was pared by 1 base and J by 3 bases, with 9 bases between. The CDR3: CASSLLGTDYGYTF. DNA of the CDR3: TGTGCCAGCAGTTTATTGGGCACCGACTATGGCTACACCTTC.

The chain has TRBV24-1 and TRBJ2-5, with TRBD2 matching over 12 bases. V trimming: 4 bases; J trimming: 5 bases; junction bases outside the gene matches: 7. The germline gives CDR1 KGHDR, CDR2 SFDVKD. There are 16 residues in the CDR3. The CDR3 loop reads CATSELSSGGGETQYF. The CDR3 bases are TGTGCCACCAGTGAGCTCTCTAGCGGGGGGGGTGAGACCCAGTACTTC.

This chain joins TRBV12-5 and TRBJ2-1; 12 bases fit TRBD1. CDR3 size: 15 residues. V shed 6 bases and J 8 bases; nucleotides not matched to a gene: 8. Looked up from germline, CDR1 is LGHNT and CDR2 is FRNRAP. CDR3 protein: CASGLGTGGAHEQFF. The CDR3 coding sequence is TGTGCTAGTGGGCTCGGGACAGGGGGCGCCCATGAGCAGTTCTTC.